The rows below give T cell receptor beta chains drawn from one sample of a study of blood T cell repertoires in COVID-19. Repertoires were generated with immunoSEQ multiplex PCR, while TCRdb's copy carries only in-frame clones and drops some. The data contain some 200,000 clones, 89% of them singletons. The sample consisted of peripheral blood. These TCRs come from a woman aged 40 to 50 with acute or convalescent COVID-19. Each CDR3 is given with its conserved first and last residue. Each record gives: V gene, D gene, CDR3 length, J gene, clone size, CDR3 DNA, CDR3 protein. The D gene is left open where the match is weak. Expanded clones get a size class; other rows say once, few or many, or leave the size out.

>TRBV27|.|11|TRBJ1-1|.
TGTGCCAGCAGTTTATACGGTGAAGCTTTCTTT
CASSLYGEAFF
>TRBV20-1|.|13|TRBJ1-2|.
TGCAGTGCTAGTCCCTTAGGGGGCTATGGCTACACCTTC
CSASPLGGYGYTF
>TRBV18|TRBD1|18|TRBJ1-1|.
TGTGCCAGCTCACCACCGGGACAGGGGGCCCCTCTGAACACTGAAGCTTTCTTT
CASSPPGQGAPLNTEAFF
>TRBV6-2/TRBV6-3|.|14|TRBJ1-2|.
TGTGCCAGCAGTTACTCGGGGCAGGGCTATGGCTACACCTTC
CASSYSGQGYGYTF
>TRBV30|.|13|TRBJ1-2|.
TGTGCCTGGAGTGCCCAGGAGGGATATGGCTACACCTTC
CAWSAQEGYGYTF
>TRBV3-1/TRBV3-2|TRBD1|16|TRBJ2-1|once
TGTGCCAGCAGACACATCACTCGTACAGGGGAGCATGAGCAGTTCTTC
CASRHITRTGEHEQFF
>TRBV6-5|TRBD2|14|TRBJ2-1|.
TGTGCCAGCGGGGCGGGGGGTAACCACAATGAGCAGTTCTTC
CASGAGGNHNEQFF
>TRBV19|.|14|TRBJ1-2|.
TGTGCCAGTAGTTCCACACGGGGTTCGGGGGGCTACACCTTC
CASSSTRGSGGYTF
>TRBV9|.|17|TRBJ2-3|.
TGTGCCAGCAGCGCGGGGGACGGGCCTCTTAGCACAGATACGCAGTATTTT
CASSAGDGPLSTDTQYF
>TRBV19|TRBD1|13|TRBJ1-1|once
TGTGCCAGTAGTATCGACAGGGGAACTGAAGCTTTCTTT
CASSIDRGTEAFF
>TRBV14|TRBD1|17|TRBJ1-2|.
TGTGCCAGCAGCCCCACCCCGGGACAGACGGCTAACTATGGCTACACCTTC
CASSPTPGQTANYGYTF
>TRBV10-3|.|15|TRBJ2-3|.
TGTGCCATCAGTGATTCGGGACAAGGGGCAGATACGCAGTATTTT
CAISDSGQGADTQYF
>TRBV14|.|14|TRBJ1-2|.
TGTGCCAGCAGCCAAGTTTCGTACAGGGAGGGCTACACCTTC
CASSQVSYREGYTF
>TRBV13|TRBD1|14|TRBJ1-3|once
TGTGCCAGCACCTCCGGGACAGCTGGAAACACCATATATTTT
CASTSGTAGNTIYF
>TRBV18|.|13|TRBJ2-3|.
TGTGCCAGCTCACCACTCCGGGGGGATACGCAGTATTTT
CASSPLRGDTQYF
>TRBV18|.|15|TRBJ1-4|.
TGTGCCAGCTCACCACCGTCAGGAACTGAAAAAAAACTGTTTTTT
CASSPPSGTEKKLFF
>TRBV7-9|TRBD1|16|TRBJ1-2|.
TGTGCCAGCAGCCCCTCCGGACAGGCGCCTAACTATGGCTACACCTTC
CASSPSGQAPNYGYTF
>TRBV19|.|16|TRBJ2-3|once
TGTGCCAGTAGTGCCATGCGGGGTAGAGGGACAGATACGCAGTATTTT
CASSAMRGRGTDTQYF
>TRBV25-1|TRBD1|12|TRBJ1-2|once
TGTGCCAGCAGCCGGACAGGGTTTGGCTACACCTTC
CASSRTGFGYTF
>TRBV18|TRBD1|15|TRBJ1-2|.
TGTGCCAGCTCACCCACACAGGGGGGTAACTATGGCTACACCTTC
CASSPTQGGNYGYTF
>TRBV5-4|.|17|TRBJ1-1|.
TGTGCCAGCAGCTTCCCCGGGACTGTTAGGATAAACACTGAAGCTTTCTTT
CASSFPGTVRINTEAFF
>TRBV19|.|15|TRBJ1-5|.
TGTGCCAGTACTCCCTACGGGGAGGGAGGGGGGTCACAGCATTTT
CASTPYGEGGGSQHF
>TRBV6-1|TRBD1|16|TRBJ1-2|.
TGTGCCAGCAGTGAACCCGGGGACAGGTCCACTTATGGCTACACCTTC
CASSEPGDRSTYGYTF
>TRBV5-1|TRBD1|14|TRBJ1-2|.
TGCGCCAGCAGCCCCGGAAAGGACAGGGCTGGCTACACCTTC
CASSPGKDRAGYTF
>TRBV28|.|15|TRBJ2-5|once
TGTGCCAGCAGTCCTCGCGGGGCCCCGAGAGAGACCCAGTACTTC
CASSPRGAPRETQYF
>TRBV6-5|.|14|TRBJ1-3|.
TGTGCCAGCAGTTACGCCAGGGATGGAAACACCATATATTTT
CASSYARDGNTIYF